The T cell receptor beta chain described here comes from a study of blood T cell repertoires in COVID-19. On the study more broadly: Some COVID-19 samples were acute and others convalescent; all came from the United States, Italy and Spain. T cells, B-cell-depleted T cells, or PBMCs provided the cDNA or gDNA that served as material.

Those enrolled in Seattle joined during active infection and were followed longitudinally afterward. Per the germline V gene, CDR1 is LGHDT and CDR2 is YNNKEL (reference sequence). This CDR3 spans 14 amino acids. J lost 16 bases, V lost 0 bases, and 9 bases had no gene match. Original data processing: It was from reference gene primer amplification that nucleated cell counts were estimated. Libraries were prepared by immunoSEQ multiplex PCR; TCRdb keeps only in-frame clonotypes and omits some of them. The V and J calls and clone size are taken from that table; D and trimming were inferred from the DNA. The sample lists approximately 150,000 clones, approximately 86% occurring once.

Input material: peripheral blood. The V and J genes are TRBV3-1 (or the pseudogene TRBV3-2) and TRBJ2-1, with TRBD2 matching over 10 bases. The sequence came from a woman older than 75 with COVID-19, enrolled during active disease. CDR3 protein: CASSQDQTSGSQFF. In DNA, the CDR3 is TGTGCCAGCAGCCAAGATCAGACTAGCGGGTCGCAATTCTTC.